This TCR beta chain was recovered during a study of T cell repertoires in cytomegalovirus infection. Study information: Public TCR beta signatures were indicative of both CMV infection and a matching HLA type. Overall study results and limits: Of the TCR beta families, the public ones yielded a cumulative frequency that identified carriers of CMV plus the relevant HLA. Predominance within the ex vivo response was attributable to HLA-C-restricted CMV-specific TCR beta clonotypes.

This clonotype occurred many times. Its antigen is still unknown. Looked up from germline, CDR1 is SEHNR and CDR2 is FQNEAQ (reference sequence). The CDR3 extends over 15 amino acids. V lost 5 bases to trimming and J lost 0 bases, with 12 bases between them. Each CDR3 protein is one row after TCRdb ran MiXCR on the reads. The sample contains some 600,000 distinct CDR3 sequences, roughly 24% of which appear only once. The TCR was taken from a human donor in good health (CMV status not recorded). Some clones in this sample may be carry-over from other donors' samples. The V and J genes are TRBV7-9 and TRBJ2-3; D is unclear. Material: CD8+ T cells from PBMCs. CDR3 loop: CASSPGSVSTDTQYF. The CDR3 DNA sequence: TGTGCCAGCAGCCCGGGTTCGGTGAGCACAGATACGCAGTATTTT.